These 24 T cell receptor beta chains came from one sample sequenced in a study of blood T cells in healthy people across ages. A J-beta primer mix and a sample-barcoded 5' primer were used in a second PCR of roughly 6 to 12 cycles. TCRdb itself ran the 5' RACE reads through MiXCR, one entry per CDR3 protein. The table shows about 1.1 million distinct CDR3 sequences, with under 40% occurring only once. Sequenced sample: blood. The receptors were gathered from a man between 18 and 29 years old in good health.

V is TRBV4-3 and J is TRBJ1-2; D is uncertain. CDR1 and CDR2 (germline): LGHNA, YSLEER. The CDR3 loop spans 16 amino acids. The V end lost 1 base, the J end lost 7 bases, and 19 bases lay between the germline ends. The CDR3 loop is CASSQAEATSVFGYTF. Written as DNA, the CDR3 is TGCGCCAGCAGCCAAGCTGAGGCGACCAGCGTATTTGGCTACACCTTC.

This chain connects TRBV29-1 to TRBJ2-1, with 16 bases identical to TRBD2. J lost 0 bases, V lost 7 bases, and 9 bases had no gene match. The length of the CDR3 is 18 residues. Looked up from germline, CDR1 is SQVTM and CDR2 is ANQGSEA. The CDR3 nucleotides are TGCAGCGCTCCCGGGACTAGCGGGGGGGCACCCTCCTACAATGAGCAGTTCTTC. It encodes CSAPGTSGGAPSYNEQFF.

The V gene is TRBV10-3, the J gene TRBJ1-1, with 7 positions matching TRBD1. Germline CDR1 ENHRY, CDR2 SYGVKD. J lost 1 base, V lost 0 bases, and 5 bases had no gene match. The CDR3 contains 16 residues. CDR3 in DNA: TGTGCCATCAGTGAGTCGCTAGGGGGCGGGAACACTGAAGCTTTCTTT. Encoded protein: CAISESLGGGNTEAFF.

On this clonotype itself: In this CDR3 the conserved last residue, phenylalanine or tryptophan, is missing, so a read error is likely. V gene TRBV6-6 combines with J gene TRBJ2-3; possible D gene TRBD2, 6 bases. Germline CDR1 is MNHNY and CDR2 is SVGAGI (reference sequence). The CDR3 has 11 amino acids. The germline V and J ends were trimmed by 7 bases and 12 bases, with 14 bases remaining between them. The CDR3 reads CASTRGSSQYY. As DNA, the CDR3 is TGTGCCAGCACACGGGGGTCGTCCCAGTATTAT.

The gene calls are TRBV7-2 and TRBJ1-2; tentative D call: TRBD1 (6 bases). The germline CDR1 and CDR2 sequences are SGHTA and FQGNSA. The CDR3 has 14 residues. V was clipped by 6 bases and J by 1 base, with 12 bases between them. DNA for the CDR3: TGTGCCAGCAGAAGCCGGGACAATAACTATGGCTACACCTTC. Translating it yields CASRSRDNNYGYTF.

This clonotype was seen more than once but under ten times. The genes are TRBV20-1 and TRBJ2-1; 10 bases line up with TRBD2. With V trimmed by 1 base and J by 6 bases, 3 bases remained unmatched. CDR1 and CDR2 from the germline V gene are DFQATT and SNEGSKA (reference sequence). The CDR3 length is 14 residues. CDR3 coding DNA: TGCAGTGCTAGAGTAGCGGGGGGCATCAATGAGCAGTTCTTC. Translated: CSARVAGGINEQFF.

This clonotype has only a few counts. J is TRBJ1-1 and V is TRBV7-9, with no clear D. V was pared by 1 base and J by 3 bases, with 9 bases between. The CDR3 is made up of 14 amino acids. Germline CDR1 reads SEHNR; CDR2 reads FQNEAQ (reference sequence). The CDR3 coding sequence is TGTGCCAGCAGCTTAGTGGAGAAGGACACTGAAGCTTTCTTT. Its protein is CASSLVEKDTEAFF.

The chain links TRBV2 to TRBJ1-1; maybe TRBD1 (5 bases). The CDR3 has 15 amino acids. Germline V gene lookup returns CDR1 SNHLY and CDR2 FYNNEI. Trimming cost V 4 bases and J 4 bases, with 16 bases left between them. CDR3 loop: CASSGSRGLSTEAFF. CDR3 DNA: TGTGCCAGCAGTGGTTCGAGGGGACTGAGCACTGAAGCTTTCTTT.

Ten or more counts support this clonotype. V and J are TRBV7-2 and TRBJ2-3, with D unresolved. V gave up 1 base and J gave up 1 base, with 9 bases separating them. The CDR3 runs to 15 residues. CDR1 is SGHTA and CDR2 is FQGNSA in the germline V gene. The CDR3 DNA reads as TGTGCCAGCAGCTTAGGGCTAACAGGCACAGATACGCAGTATTTT. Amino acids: CASSLGLTGTDTQYF.

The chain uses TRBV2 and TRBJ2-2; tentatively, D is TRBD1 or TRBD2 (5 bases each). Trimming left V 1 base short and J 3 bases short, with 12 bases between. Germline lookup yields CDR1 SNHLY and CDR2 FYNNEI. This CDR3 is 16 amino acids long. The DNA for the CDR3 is TGTGCCAGCAGTGAAGGGGACCTCTACTACACCGGGGAGCTGTTTTTT. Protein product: CASSEGDLYYTGELFF. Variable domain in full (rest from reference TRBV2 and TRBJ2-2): EPEVTQTPSHQVTQMGQEVILRCVPISNHLYFYWYRQILGQKVEFLVSFYNNEISEKSEIFDDQFSVERPDGSNFTLKIRSTKLEDSAMYFCASSEGDLYYTGELFFGEGSRLTVL.

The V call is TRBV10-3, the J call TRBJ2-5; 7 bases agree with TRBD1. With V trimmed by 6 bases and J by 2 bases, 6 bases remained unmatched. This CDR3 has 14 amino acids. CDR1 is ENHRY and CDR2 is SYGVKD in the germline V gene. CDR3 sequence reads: CAIREIRGQETQYF. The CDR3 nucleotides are TGTGCCATCAGGGAGATCAGGGGGCAAGAGACCCAGTACTTC.

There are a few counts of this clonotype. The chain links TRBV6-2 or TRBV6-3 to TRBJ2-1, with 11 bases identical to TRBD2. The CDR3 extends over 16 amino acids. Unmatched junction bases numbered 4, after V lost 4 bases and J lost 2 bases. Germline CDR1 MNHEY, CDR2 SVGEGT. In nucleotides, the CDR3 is TGTGCCAGCAGTTTCCTAGCGGGGGGACCCTACAATGAGCAGTTCTTC. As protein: CASSFLAGGPYNEQFF.

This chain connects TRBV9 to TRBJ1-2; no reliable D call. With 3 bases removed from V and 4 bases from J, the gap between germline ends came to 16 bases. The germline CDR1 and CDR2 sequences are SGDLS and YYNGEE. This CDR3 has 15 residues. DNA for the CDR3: TGTGCCAGCAGCGGGTTGGGCAGGTCGACCTATGGCTACACCTTC. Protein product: CASSGLGRSTYGYTF.

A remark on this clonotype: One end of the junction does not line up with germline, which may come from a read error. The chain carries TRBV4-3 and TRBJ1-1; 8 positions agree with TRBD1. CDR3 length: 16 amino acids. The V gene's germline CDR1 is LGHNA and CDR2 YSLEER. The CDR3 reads CAGSQVQLGQASTAFF. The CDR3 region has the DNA TGCGCCGGCAGCCAAGTCCAACTGGGACAGGCCTCAACGGCTTTCTTT.

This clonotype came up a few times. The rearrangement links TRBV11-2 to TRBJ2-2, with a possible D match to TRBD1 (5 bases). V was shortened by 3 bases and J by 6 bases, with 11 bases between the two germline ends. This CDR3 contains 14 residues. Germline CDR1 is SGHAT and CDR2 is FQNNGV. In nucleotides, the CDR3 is TGTGCCAGCAGCTTCCAGGGATTGGCCGGGGAGCTGTTTTTT. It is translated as CASSFQGLAGELFF.

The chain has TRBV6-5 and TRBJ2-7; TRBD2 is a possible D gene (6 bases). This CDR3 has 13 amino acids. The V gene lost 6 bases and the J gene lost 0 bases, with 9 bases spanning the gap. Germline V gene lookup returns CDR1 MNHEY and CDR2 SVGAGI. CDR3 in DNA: TGTGCCAGCAGAGTGGGGGGCTCCTACGAGCAGTACTTC. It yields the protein CASRVGGSYEQYF.

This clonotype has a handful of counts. The CDR3 protein is CASSLGLAGDYNEQYF. CDR3 sequence (DNA): TGTGCCAGCAGTTTGGGTCTAGCGGGGGACTACAATGAGCAGTACTTC. The chain has TRBV27 and TRBJ2-5, with 10 positions matching TRBD2. Germline-derived CDR1 and CDR2 are MNHEY and SMNVEV (reference sequence). The CDR3 length is 16 residues. After removal of 3 bases from V and 11 bases from J, the junction contained 15 bases not matched to a gene.

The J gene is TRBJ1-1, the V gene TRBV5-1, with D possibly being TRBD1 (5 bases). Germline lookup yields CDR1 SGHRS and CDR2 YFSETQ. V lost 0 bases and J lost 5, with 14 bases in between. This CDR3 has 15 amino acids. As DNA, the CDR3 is TGCGCCAGCAGCTTGGTGGGGACGCGAGAGACTGAAGCTTTCTTT. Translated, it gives CASSLVGTRETEAFF.

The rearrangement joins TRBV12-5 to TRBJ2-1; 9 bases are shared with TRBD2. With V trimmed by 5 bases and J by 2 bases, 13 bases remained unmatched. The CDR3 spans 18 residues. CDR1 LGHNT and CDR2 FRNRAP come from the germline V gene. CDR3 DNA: TGTGCTAGTGGTCGCGACAGGGTGGCGGGGGGGCCCTACAATGAGCAGTTCTTC. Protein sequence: CASGRDRVAGGPYNEQFF.

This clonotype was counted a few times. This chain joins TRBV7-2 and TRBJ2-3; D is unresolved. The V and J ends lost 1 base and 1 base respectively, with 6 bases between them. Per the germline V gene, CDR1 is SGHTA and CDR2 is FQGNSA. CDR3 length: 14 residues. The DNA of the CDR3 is TGTGCCAGCAGCTTAGGGATGCGCACAGATACGCAGTATTTT. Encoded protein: CASSLGMRTDTQYF.

The CDR3 spells CASRNRGGKLFF. The CDR3 DNA reads TGTGCCAGCAGGAACAGGGGAGGAAAACTGTTTTTT. The rearrangement joins TRBV6-5 to TRBJ1-4; 7 bases agree with TRBD1. CDR1 and CDR2 from the germline V gene are MNHEY and SVGAGI. J was trimmed by 10 bases and V by 6 bases; bases with no gene match: 5. CDR3 length equals 12 residues.

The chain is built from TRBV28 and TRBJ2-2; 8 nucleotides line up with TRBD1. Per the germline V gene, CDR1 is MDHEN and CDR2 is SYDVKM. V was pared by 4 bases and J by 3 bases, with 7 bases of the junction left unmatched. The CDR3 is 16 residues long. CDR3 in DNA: TGTGCCAGCAGTTCCGTGGGACAGGCAGACACCGGGGAGCTGTTTTTT. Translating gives CASSSVGQADTGELFF. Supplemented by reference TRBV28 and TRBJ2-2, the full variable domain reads DVKVTQSSRYLVKRTGEKVFLECVQDMDHENMFWYRQDPGLGLRLIYFSYDVKMKEKGDIPEGYSVSREKKERFSLILESASTNQTSMYLCASSSVGQADTGELFFGEGSRLTVL.

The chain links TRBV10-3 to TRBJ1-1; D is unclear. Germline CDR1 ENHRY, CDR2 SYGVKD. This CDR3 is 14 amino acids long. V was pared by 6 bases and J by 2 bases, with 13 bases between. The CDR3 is CAIRPQALNTEAFF. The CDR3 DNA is TGTGCCATCAGACCACAAGCCTTAAACACTGAAGCTTTCTTT.

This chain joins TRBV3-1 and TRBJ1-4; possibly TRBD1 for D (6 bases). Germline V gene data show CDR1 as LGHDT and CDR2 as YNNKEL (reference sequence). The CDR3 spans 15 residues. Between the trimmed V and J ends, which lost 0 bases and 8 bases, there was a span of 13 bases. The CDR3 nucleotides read TGTGCCAGCAGCCAAGAGAGGTTAACAGGGGAAAAACTGTTTTTT. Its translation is CASSQERLTGEKLFF. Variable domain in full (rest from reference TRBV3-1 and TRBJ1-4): DTAVSQTPKYLVTQMGNDKSIKCEQNLGHDTMYWYKQDSKKFLKIMFSYNNKELIINETVPNRFSPKSPDKAHLNLHINSLELGDSAVYFCASSQERLTGEKLFFGSGTQLSVL.